These 2 T cell receptor beta chains share one sample of origin, sequenced in a study of T cell repertoires in aging, cancer and after chemotherapy. TCR beta rearrangements were amplified from peripheral blood genomic DNA. Rearranged V-D-J TRB sequences were amplified with a mixed TRB-A/B primer pool. Via MiXCR, TCRdb re-called the multiplex PCR reads, giving one row per CDR3 protein. The table has hundreds of distinct CDR3 sequences, roughly 31% seen once. Sequenced material: blood. Receptor source: a human donor with a solid tumor.

The sample holds a few counts of this clonotype. One junction end does not reproduce the germline sequence, and a read error may be involved. The chain is built from TRBV27 and TRBJ2-1, with 11 bases that match TRBD2. Per germline, CDR1 MNHEY and CDR2 SMNVEV (reference sequence). This CDR3 has 14 amino acids. Here the CDR3 reads CASSLDFLAGGLLF. CDR3 nucleotide sequence: TGTGCCAGCAGTTTAGATTTCCTAGCGGGGGGTTTACTCTTC.

This clonotype was seen only a few times. The V call is TRBV5-5, the J call TRBJ2-7, with TRBD2 matching 7 bases. There are 15 residues in the CDR3. The ends lost 6 bases at V and 3 bases at J; junction bases unmatched: 12. The V gene's germline CDR1 is SGHKS and CDR2 YYEKEE (reference sequence). Here the CDR3 DNA reads TGTGCCAGCATAAAAAGGCCAGCGGGGAACTACGAGCAGTACTTC. Amino acid sequence: CASIKRPAGNYEQYF.